These 9 T cell receptor beta chains were sequenced from one sample in a study of shared clonotypes between healthy human individuals. TCRdb's copy holds only in-frame clones and misses some; the assay was immunoSEQ multiplex PCR. The data contain 650,000 to 800,000 clones, about 91% of them singletons. CD45RO-negative, CCR7-selected cells formed the naive CD8 fraction, which excluded terminally differentiated effector memory CD45RA+ cells. What was sequenced was naive CD8+ T cells sorted from blood. The receptors come from a young man in good health.

The DNA of the CDR3 is TGTGCCAGCAGTTCCAAGACAGGAACAAATCAGCCCCAGCATTTT. This sequence encodes CASSSKTGTNQPQHF. The chain carries TRBV27 and TRBJ1-5; D is perhaps TRBD1 (6 bases). Trimming removed 4 bases from V and 4 bases from J, with 14 bases in between. Looked up from germline, CDR1 is MNHEY and CDR2 is SMNVEV (reference sequence). The CDR3 is made up of 15 amino acids.

This clone came up once. This sequence joins TRBV7-9 and TRBJ1-5; D gene unclear. Germline V lookup: CDR1 SEHNR, CDR2 FQNEAQ (reference sequence). This CDR3 is built from 15 residues. Trimming took 5 bases from V and 5 from J, leaving 16 bases between them. The CDR3 sequence: CASSASDEGDQPQHF. The DNA for the CDR3 is TGTGCCAGCAGCGCAAGCGACGAGGGTGATCAGCCCCAGCATTTT.

V usage is TRBV7-9 and J usage is TRBJ2-7; 7 positions agree with TRBD1. CDR1 is SEHNR, CDR2 FQNEAQ, per germline (reference sequence). The CDR3 extends over 16 amino acids. V dropped 2 bases and J dropped 0; count of bases not matched to a gene: 7. The CDR3 DNA sequence: TGTGCCAGCAGCTTATCAACCGGGACAGTCTCCTACGAGCAGTACTTC. It encodes CASSLSTGTVSYEQYF. Looking up the rest from reference TRBV7-9 and TRBJ2-7 gives the full variable domain: DTGVSQNPRHKITKRGQNVTFRCDPISEHNRLYWYRQTLGQGPEFLTYFQNEAQLEKSRLLSDRFSAERPKGSFSTLEIQRTEQGDSAMYLCASSLSTGTVSYEQYFGPGTRLTVT.

V and J are TRBV9 and TRBJ2-7, with 11 bases matching TRBD1. The V segment lost 3 bases and the J segment 3 bases; nucleotides outside the gene matches: 5. Germline V gene sequence: CDR1 SGDLS, CDR2 YYNGEE. The CDR3 length is 15 residues. The CDR3 DNA is TGTGCCAGCAGCGGAACCGGGACAGGGGGCTACGAGCAGTACTTC. Protein product: CASSGTGTGGYEQYF.

The CDR3 region has the DNA TGTGCCAGCAGTGGACGGAACCGGGACGAAGTCTACCAAGAGACCCAGTACTTC. Its protein is CASSGRNRDEVYQETQYF. The rearrangement links TRBV6-1 to TRBJ2-5, with D perhaps being TRBD1 or TRBD2 (5 bases each). CDR3 length: 18 amino acids. The germline V and J ends were trimmed by 4 bases and 0 bases, with 21 bases remaining between them. CDR1 MNHNS and CDR2 SASEGT come from the germline V gene.

The chain combines TRBV2 with TRBJ2-4; weak D call: TRBD2 (6 bases). The CDR3 has 14 residues. V was clipped by 3 bases and J by 4 bases, with 10 bases between them. The V gene's germline CDR1 is SNHLY and CDR2 FYNNEI. The CDR3 sequence is CASSDGTLKNIQYF. The CDR3 DNA sequence: TGTGCCAGCAGTGACGGGACTCTAAAAAACATTCAGTACTTC.

This chain connects TRBV25-1 to TRBJ1-2; 9 bases match TRBD1. This CDR3 is built from 17 residues. Germline CDR1 reads MGHDK; CDR2 reads SYGVNS. V lost 1 base to trimming and J lost 8 bases; unmatched junction nucleotides: 14. The CDR3 loop is CASSESPSGTGSRGYTF. DNA of the CDR3: TGTGCCAGCAGTGAATCACCCTCCGGGACAGGGAGTCGCGGCTACACCTTC.

V is TRBV6-5 and J is TRBJ1-1, with D unclear. CDR1 and CDR2 (germline): MNHEY, SVGAGI. This CDR3 comprises 14 residues. The V and J ends lost 6 bases and 1 base respectively, with 12 bases between them. The CDR3 nucleotides read TGTGCCAGCAGCCCCTATGAGGGGAACACTGAAGCTTTCTTT. Its protein is CASSPYEGNTEAFF.

The chain couples TRBV7-9 to TRBJ2-5; D unresolved. V shed 7 bases and J shed 1 base, with 10 bases lying between them. Looked up from germline, CDR1 is SEHNR and CDR2 is FQNEAQ (reference sequence). There are 13 residues in the CDR3. CDR3 region: CASKITSQETQYF. For the CDR3, the DNA is TGTGCCAGCAAAATAACCAGCCAAGAGACCCAGTACTTC.